This is a list of T cell receptor beta chains from one sample in a study of T cell repertoires in cytomegalovirus infection. Their specific antigens are unknown. TCRdb re-analysed the reads in MiXCR, keeping a single row per CDR3 protein. The sample lists fewer than 850,000 distinct CDR3 sequences; under 35% were seen once. The sample consisted of cultured CD8+ T cells from PBMCs, taken from culture after CMV antigen stimulation. The receptors shown here come from a human donor in good health (CMV status not recorded). Some clones in this sample may be carry-over from other donors' samples. Each CDR3 is given with its conserved first and last residue. The D gene is left open where the match is weak. For some rows the clone size is stated as once, few or many, or as a class when expanded; others skip it.

j_call	v_call	d_call	clone_size	cdr3_aa	cdr3_nt
TRBJ1-3	TRBV20-1	-	-	CSARDIGNTIYF	TGCAGTGCTAGGGACATTGGAAACACCATATATTTT
TRBJ2-4	TRBV2	TRBD1	-	CASRMGQDGVNIQYF	TGTGCCAGCAGGATGGGACAGGACGGGGTAAACATTCAGTACTTC
TRBJ2-1	TRBV6-2/TRBV6-3	TRBD1	-	CASSYDRVDLRNNEQFF	TGTGCCAGCAGTTACGACAGGGTGGACCTTCGAAACAATGAGCAGTTCTTC
TRBJ1-2	TRBV10-2	-	-	CATLEGVGNGYTF	TGCGCCACTCTTGAGGGGGTAGGGAATGGCTACACCTTC
TRBJ2-1	TRBV9	-	-	CASSASWGGLYNEQFF	TGTGCCAGCAGCGCCTCGTGGGGGGGCCTGTACAATGAGCAGTTCTTC
TRBJ2-1	TRBV12-3/TRBV12-4	-	-	CASSLNAGSSYNEQFF	TGTGCCAGCAGTTTAAATGCAGGGAGCTCCTACAATGAGCAGTTCTTC
TRBJ1-2	TRBV7-9	-	-	CASSLPGRVGYTF	TGTGCCAGCAGCTTACCCGGGAGGGTTGGCTACACCTTC
TRBJ1-2	TRBV6-5	-	-	CASSQGFSDYGYTF	TGTGCCAGCAGTCAAGGGTTTTCGGACTATGGCTACACCTTC
TRBJ2-1	TRBV6-1	-	-	CASSDEGGHLLRSYNEQFF	TGTGCCAGCAGTGATGAAGGGGGACACCTCTTACGATCCTACAATGAGCAGTTCTTC
TRBJ2-3	TRBV4-1	-	-	CASSSGQFDTDTQYF	TGTGCCAGCAGCTCGGGGCAATTTGATACAGATACGCAGTATTTT
TRBJ2-2	TRBV7-6	-	few	CASMGEGVNTGELFF	TGTGCCAGCATGGGAGAAGGGGTGAACACCGGGGAGCTGTTTTTT
TRBJ2-3	TRBV2	-	-	CASSNRGSTWRTSTDTQYF	TGTGCCAGCAGTAATAGGGGTAGCACCTGGAGAACTAGCACAGATACGCAGTATTTT
TRBJ1-2	TRBV4-1	-	-	CASSQDGTSVYGYTF	TGCGCCAGCAGCCAAGATGGGACGTCGGTCTATGGCTACACCTTC